This TCR beta chain was sequenced during a study of blood T cells in healthy people across ages. Study-wide findings and caveats: Unsorted PBMCs prevented conclusive naive versus antigen-experienced comparison. A greater number of naive CD4+ cells and higher diversity distinguished long-lived donors from aged donors.

A J-beta primer mix and a sample-barcoded 5' primer were used in a second PCR of about 6 to 12 cycles. TCRdb re-analysed the 5' RACE reads in MiXCR, keeping a single row per CDR3 protein. Here the sample spans about 570,000 distinct CDR3 sequences, 27% being singletons. Notes on this clonotype: Its antigen is undetermined.

V was cut by 5 bases and J by 5 bases, with 13 bases left in between. The CDR3 is made up of 13 amino acids. CDR1 is MNHNY and CDR2 is SVGAGI in the germline V gene (reference sequence). The clonotype originates from a woman aged 65 to 85 in good health. Sequenced sample: blood. The chain is built from TRBV6-6 and TRBJ2-7; D may be TRBD1 (6 bases). The CDR3 sequence is CASSPFQGNEQYF. The CDR3 bases are TGTGCCAGCAGTCCATTTCAGGGGAACGAGCAGTACTTC.